What follows are 5 T cell receptor beta chains derived from one specimen sequenced in a study of shared clonotypes between healthy human individuals. Clones were read by immunoSEQ multiplex PCR, and TCRdb kept only the in-frame ones, dropping some. Seen here are about 510,000 clones, almost 97% observed once, and the top ten hold roughly 0.06%. Sequencing was done on a sample of naive CD4+ T cells sorted from blood. Indicated subset: CD45RA+ positively selected. The source of these receptors is a woman under 40 in good health.

This chain connects TRBV5-8 to TRBJ1-3; no clear D. The CDR3 contains 15 residues. V was clipped by 2 bases and J by 0 bases, with 9 bases between them. Germline V gene lookup returns CDR1 SGHTS and CDR2 YDEGEE. CDR3 in DNA: TGTGCCAGCAGCTTCGGCAGAAACTCTGGAAACACCATATATTTT. Its translation: CASSFGRNSGNTIYF.

The chain uses TRBV18 and TRBJ1-1, with TRBD1 as a possible D gene (5 bases). V was cut by 6 bases and J by 3 bases, with 11 bases left in between. The CDR3 has 13 amino acids. Germline V gives CDR1 KGHSH, CDR2 LQKENI. The CDR3: CASSPMGDTEAFF. In nucleotides, the CDR3 is TGTGCCAGCTCCCCAATGGGGGACACTGAAGCTTTCTTT.

The CDR3 DNA reads as TGCGCCAGCAGCCAGCTCCAAGGACAGGGCTCCTACGAGCAGTACTTC. This encodes CASSQLQGQGSYEQYF. The V and J genes are TRBV4-1 and TRBJ2-5, with TRBD1 identical over 8 bases. The tail of the sequence fits TRBJ2-7 better, so the J call may be wrong. The CDR3 has 16 amino acids. Germline V CDR1 and CDR2: MGHRA, YSYEKL.

The chain recombines TRBV7-8 with TRBJ2-7; 7 bases fit TRBD2. Germline V CDR1 and CDR2: SGHVS, FQNEAQ. The CDR3 has 15 amino acids. Germline trimming cut 1 base from V and 2 bases from J; bases unmatched to any gene: 5. The CDR3 loop is CASSLGNSGPYEQYF. The CDR3 region has the DNA TGTGCCAGCAGCTTAGGTAATAGCGGGCCCTACGAGCAGTACTTC.

The rearrangement links TRBV19 to TRBJ1-1, with 10 bases identical to TRBD1. CDR3 length: 17 amino acids. From germline, CDR1 is LNHDA and CDR2 SQIVND (reference sequence). The J segment lost 1 base and the V segment lost 2 bases, leaving 7 bases of the junction unmatched. The CDR3 coding sequence is TGTGCCAGTAGTATAAGACAGGGGGCTTACTGGAACACTGAAGCTTTCTTT. This sequence encodes CASSIRQGAYWNTEAFF.